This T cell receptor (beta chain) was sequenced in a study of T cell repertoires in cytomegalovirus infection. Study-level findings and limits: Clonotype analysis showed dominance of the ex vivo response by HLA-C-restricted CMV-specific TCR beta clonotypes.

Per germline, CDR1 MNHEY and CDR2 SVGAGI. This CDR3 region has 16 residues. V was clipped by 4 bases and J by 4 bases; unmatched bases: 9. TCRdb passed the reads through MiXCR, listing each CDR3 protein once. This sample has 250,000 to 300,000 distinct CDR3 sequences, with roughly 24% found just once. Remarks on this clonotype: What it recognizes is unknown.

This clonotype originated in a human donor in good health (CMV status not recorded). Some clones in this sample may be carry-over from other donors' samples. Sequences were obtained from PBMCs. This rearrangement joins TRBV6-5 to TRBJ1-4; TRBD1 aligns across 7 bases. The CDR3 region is CASSFTYRGFNEKLFF. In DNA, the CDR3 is TGTGCCAGCAGTTTTACCTACAGGGGCTTTAATGAAAAACTGTTTTTT.